This TCR beta chain was observed in a study of beta chain features in type 1 diabetes listed by TCRdb under 2018. Broadly, across the study: Patients and healthy donors did not differ in mean age, gender distribution, total cell number or subset yield. Regulatory and stem cell-like memory subsets were obtained from only 8 patients and roughly eight healthy donors, while naive and central memory subsets were obtained from all 30 or so donors. A total of some 100,000,000 sorted cells were examined across all samples, and a strong correlation was observed between cell number per subset and RNA yield. The study compared the TCRB repertoires of sorted circulating CD4+ T cell subsets in recently diagnosed type 1 diabetes patients with those in matched healthy donors. The study at large found these results: Shorter templates might have been favored by PCR, but patient and control samples were amplified and corrected together, so both groups would have been affected equally by any skew. A moderate but significant shortening of TCRB CDR3 length was observed in type 1 diabetes patients in all four CD4+ subsets. Naive, central memory and regulatory TCRB repertoires appeared to be more alike among patients than among healthy donors. Because the HLA sub-analyses included only small numbers of individuals, any influence of HLA type on TCRB rearrangement was left unresolved. Because cDNA rather than genomic DNA was sequenced, highly expressing activated cells could have been over-represented, although no difference in activation and CD3 levels was found between groups. Patients with type 1 diabetes made fewer insertions and deleted more nucleotides at VDJ recombination sites, implying thymic rearrangement abnormalities.

The CDR3 covers 15 residues, taking in both the cysteine and the phenylalanine. Only the CDR3 part of the read is kept: 45 bases, read in frame from the first base. Taken from the germline V gene, the CDR1 and CDR2 loops are SGHRS and YFSETQ. V is pared back by 4 bases and J by 4 bases, with 17 bases lying between the germline termini. Worth noting for this clone: Its antigen is not yet known. No much larger clonotype is one base removed from it; base qualities were not supplied.

A single peripheral blood draw of around 0.11 L on average was collected from each donor into heparinised tubes. Using a panel that included CD45RO, CCR7, CD25, CD127, CD95 and CD27, naive, central memory, regulatory and stem cell-like memory CD4+ T cells were sorted on a BD FACSAria II. Every sorted population had a purity above 95%. PBMCs were separated immediately by Lymphoprep density gradient centrifugation and were stained directly, without being cultured. So that batch effects would be minimized, each experiment stained and sorted samples in pairs, pairing one healthy donor with one patient. The entire amount of isolated RNA was reverse transcribed using the High Capacity cDNA Reverse Transcription Kit, so the sequenced TCRB transcripts were expressed ones. Deep immunoSEQ sequencing was performed on naive, central memory and regulatory T cell samples, with an average of about 3.6 million total reads per sample. After sorted cells were lysed in RLT buffer, RNA was extracted with DNase-treated RNeasy Micro or Mini kits, with the choice depending on cell number. To prevent cross-contamination, each cell subset was processed individually, whereas patient and healthy donor samples were processed jointly. The immunoSEQ multiplex PCR was used to amplify TCRB sequences from cDNA, yielding 87-bp fragments that span the CDR3 region. The amplicons were sequenced using the Illumina HiSeq platform. The authors processed their data as follows. PCR bias was computationally corrected using synthetic template baselines, reads within Hamming distance 2 were collapsed, and singletons that could not be merged were discarded. Reads were aligned to IMGT to assign V, D and J genes, CDR3 length, and insertions or deletions at six rearrangement sites. Clonotype counts were normalized to sorted cell number within each subset before computing true diversity and Gini coefficients with the tcR R package. Repertoire sharing was quantified using the overlap coefficient calculated on TCRB nucleotide sequences. As a proxy for the pre-selection repertoire, out-of-frame TCRB sequences from naive cells were analyzed. Sourced from immuneACCESS, this table was stored by TCRdb with only in-frame sequences that have V and J called. A share of the clones is absent; for the studies checked, an unresolved V gene accounts for under half, and the remainder has no known explanation. V, J and clone size derive from that table, while D and trimming were established from the DNA sequence. The sample table shows approximately 730,000 clones, and 13% are seen once. The ten largest make up about 0.02% of the sample.

This chain joins TRBV5-1 to TRBJ1-2; confidence is insufficient to name the D gene. The receptor was isolated from a man between 18 and 35 years old with type 1 diabetes. The sample comprised naive CD4+ T cells from blood. The sample's cell subset or site, from its label and the paper: true naive CD4+ T cells. The DNA sequence reads TGCGCCAGCAGCCAACTAACCGACGGATTCTATGGCTACACCTTC. Its coded protein is CASSQLTDGFYGYTF.